This paragraph reports one T cell receptor (beta chain). Its antigen is not known. This table comes from immunoSEQ multiplex PCR, and its TCRdb copy is limited to in-frame clones, with some not included. The data show millions of clones, 85% to 95% seen once. This sample is part of a study of shared clonotypes between healthy human individuals. In the study overall: CD4 naive and CD4 memory each took three plates per donor, while CD8 naive took two and CD8 memory one.

Study outcomes and limitations: In the sorted subsets, rarefaction showed sequencing was incomplete despite large depth. Several donors had roughly 5.2% of their naive CD4 clonotypes in common.

The TCR comes from a young man in good health. Some clones in this sample may be carry-over from other donors' samples. The specimen was naive CD4+ T cells from PBMCs. Subset of the sample: CD45RA+ positively selected.

CDR3 amino acids: CASSQGRPGSGNTIYF. The CDR3 DNA reads TGCGCCAGCAGCCAAGGTCGACCCGGCTCTGGAAACACCATATATTTT. The rearrangement joins TRBV4-3 to TRBJ1-3, with D uncertain. This CDR3 has 16 amino acids. Germline V lookup: CDR1 LGHNA, CDR2 YSLEER. The V and J ends lost 1 base and 0 bases respectively, with 10 bases between them.